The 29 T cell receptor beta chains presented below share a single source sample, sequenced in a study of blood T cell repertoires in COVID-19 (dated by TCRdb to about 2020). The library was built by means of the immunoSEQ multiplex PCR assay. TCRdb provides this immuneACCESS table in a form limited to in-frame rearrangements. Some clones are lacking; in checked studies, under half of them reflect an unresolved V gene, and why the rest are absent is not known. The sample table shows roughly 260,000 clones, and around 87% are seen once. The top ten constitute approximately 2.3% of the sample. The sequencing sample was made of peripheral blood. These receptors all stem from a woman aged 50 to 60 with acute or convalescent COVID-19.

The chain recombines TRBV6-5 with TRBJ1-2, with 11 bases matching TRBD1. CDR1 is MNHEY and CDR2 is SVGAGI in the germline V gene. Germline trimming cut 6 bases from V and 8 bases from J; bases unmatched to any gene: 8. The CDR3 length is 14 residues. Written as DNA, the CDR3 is TGTGCCAGCAGCCGCGGACAGGGGGCGGGAGGCTACACCTTC. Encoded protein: CASSRGQGAGGYTF.

The chain's CDR3 is CAITPDRLGETQYF. CDR3 DNA sequence: TGTGCCATCACGCCGGACAGGTTGGGAGAGACCCAGTACTTC. This chain connects TRBV10-3 to TRBJ2-5; 7 bases agree with TRBD1. The germline CDR1 and CDR2 sequences are ENHRY and SYGVKD. The V and J ends lost 7 bases and 4 bases, in that order; junction bases with no gene match: 9. The CDR3 consists of 14 residues.

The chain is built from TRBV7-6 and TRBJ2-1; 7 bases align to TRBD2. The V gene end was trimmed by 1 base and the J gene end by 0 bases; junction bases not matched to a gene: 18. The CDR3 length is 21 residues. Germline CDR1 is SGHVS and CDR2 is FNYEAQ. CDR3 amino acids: CASSLEGKGRLAITSYNEQFF. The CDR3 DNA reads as TGTGCCAGCAGCTTAGAGGGGAAGGGGCGACTAGCTATAACCTCCTACAATGAGCAGTTCTTC.

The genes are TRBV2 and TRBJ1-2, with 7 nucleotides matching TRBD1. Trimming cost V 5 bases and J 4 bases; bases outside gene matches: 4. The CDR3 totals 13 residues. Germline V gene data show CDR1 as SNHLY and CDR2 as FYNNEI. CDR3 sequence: CASSRQGSYGYTF. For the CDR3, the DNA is TGTGCCAGCAGTAGACAGGGAAGCTATGGCTACACCTTC.

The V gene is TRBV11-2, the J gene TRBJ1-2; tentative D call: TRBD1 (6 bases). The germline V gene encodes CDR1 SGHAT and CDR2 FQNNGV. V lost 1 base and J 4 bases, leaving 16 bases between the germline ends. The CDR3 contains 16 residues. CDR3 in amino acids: CASSLGYRTVVYGYTF. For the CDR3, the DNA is TGTGCCAGCAGCTTAGGTTACAGGACAGTCGTCTATGGCTACACCTTC.

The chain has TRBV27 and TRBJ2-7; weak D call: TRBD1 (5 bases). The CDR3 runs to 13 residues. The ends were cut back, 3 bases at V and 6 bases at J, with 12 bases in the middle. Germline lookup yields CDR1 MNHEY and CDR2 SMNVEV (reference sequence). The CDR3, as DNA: TGTGCCAGCAGTTTTGGGCAGGGAATCGAGCAGTACTTC. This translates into CASSFGQGIEQYF.

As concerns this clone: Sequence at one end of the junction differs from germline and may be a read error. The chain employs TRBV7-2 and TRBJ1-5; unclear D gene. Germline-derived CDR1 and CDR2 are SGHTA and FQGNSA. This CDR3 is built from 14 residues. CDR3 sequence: CASNLIGGNQPQHF. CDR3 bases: TGTGCCAGCAACTTAATCGGGGGCAATCAGCCCCAGCATTTT.

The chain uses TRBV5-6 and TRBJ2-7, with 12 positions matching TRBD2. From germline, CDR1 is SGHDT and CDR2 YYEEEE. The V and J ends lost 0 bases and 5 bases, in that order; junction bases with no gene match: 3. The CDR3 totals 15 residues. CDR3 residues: CASSLALAGGNEQYF. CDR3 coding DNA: TGTGCCAGCAGCTTGGCCCTAGCGGGAGGGAACGAGCAGTACTTC.

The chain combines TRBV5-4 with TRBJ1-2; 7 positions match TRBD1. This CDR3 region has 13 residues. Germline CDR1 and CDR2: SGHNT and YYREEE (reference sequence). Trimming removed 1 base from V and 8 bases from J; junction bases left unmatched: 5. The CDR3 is CASSLWAGGGYTF. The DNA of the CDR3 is TGTGCCAGCAGCTTGTGGGCAGGGGGGGGCTACACCTTC. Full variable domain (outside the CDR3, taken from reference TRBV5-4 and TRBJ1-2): ETGVTQSPTHLIKTRGQQVTLRCSSQSGHNTVSWYQQALGQGPQFIFQYYREEENGRGNFPPRFSGLQFPNYSSELNVNALELDDSALYLCASSLWAGGGYTFGSGTRLTVV.

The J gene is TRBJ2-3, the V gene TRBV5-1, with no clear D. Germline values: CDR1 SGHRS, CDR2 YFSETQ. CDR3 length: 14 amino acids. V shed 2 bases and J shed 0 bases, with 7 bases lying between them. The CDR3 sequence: CASSFEYSTDTQYF. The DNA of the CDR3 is TGCGCCAGCAGCTTTGAGTACAGCACAGATACGCAGTATTTT.

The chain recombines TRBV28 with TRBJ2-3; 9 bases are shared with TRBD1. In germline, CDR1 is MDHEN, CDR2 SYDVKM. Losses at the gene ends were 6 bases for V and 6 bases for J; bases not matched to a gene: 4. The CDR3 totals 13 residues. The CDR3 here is CASRGTGRDTQYF. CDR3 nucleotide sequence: TGTGCCAGCAGGGGGACAGGGCGGGATACGCAGTATTTT.

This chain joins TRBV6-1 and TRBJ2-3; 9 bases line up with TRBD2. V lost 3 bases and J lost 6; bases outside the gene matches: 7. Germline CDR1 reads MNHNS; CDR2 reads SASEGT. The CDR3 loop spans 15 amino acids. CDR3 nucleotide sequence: TGTGCCAGCAGTGAGTGGCGGGAGGGTTCGGATACGCAGTATTTT. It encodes CASSEWREGSDTQYF.

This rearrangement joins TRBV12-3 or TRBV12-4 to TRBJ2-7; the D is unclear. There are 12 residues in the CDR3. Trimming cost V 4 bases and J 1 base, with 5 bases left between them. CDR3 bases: TGTGCCAGCAGTTCCCCGTCCTACGAGCAGTACTTC. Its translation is CASSSPSYEQYF.

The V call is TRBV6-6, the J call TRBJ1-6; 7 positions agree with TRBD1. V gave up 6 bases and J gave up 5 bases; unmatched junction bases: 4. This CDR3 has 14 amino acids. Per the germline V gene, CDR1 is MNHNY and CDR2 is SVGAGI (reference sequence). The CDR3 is CASSKTGNNSPLHF. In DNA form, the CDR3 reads TGTGCCAGCAGCAAGACAGGGAATAATTCACCCCTCCACTTT.

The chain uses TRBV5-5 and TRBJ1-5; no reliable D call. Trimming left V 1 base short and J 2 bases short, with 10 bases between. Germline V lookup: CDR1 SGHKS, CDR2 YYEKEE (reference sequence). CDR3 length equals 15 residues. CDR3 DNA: TGTGCCAGCAGCTTGTGGACTGGGGGCAATCAGCCCCAGCATTTT. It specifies CASSLWTGGNQPQHF.

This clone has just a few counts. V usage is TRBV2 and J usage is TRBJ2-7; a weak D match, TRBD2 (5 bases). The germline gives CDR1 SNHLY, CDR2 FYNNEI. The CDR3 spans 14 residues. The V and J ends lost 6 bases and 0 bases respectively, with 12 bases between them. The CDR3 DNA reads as TGTGCCAGCAGATCCGGGATCCCCTCCTACGAGCAGTACTTC. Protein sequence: CASRSGIPSYEQYF.

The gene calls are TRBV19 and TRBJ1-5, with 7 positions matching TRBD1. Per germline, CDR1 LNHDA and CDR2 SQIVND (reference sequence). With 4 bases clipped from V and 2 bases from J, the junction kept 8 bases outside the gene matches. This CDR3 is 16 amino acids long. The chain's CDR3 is CASSSRGIVGNQPQHF. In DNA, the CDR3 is TGTGCCAGTAGTAGCAGGGGGATTGTGGGCAATCAGCCCCAGCATTTT.

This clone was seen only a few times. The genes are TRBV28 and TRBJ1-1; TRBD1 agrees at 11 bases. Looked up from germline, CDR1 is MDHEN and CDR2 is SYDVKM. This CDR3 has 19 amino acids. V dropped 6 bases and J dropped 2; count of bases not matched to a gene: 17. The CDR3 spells CASSLLGRMGQGDNTEAFF. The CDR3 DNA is TGTGCCAGCAGCCTACTGGGGCGAATGGGACAGGGGGACAACACTGAAGCTTTCTTT.

CDR3 protein: CASSLLAGLADTQYF. CDR3 bases: TGTGCCAGCAGTTTATTGGCAGGGCTGGCAGATACGCAGTATTTT. The J gene is TRBJ2-3, the V gene TRBV27; D possibly corresponds to TRBD1 (5 bases). The CDR3 is made up of 15 amino acids. Germline CDR1 MNHEY, CDR2 SMNVEV (reference sequence). Trimming took off 1 base at V and 4 bases at J, with 12 bases between the two ends.

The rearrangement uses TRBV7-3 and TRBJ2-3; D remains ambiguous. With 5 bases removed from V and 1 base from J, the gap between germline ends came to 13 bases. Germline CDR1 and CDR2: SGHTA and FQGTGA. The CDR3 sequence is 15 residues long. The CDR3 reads CASSLRLFGTDTQYF. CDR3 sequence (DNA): TGTGCCAGCAGCCTCAGGCTCTTCGGCACAGATACGCAGTATTTT. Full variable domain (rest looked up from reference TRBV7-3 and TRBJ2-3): GAGVSQTPSNKVTEKGKYVELRCDPISGHTALYWYRQSLGQGPEFLIYFQGTGAADDSGLPNDRFFAVRPEGSVSTLKIQRTERGDSAVYLCASSLRLFGTDTQYFGPGTRLTVL.

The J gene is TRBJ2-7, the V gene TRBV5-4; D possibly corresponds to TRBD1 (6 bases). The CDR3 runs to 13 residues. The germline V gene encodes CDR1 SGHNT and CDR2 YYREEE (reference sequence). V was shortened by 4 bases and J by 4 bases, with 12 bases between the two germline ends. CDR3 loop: CASSQQGLYEQYF. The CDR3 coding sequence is TGTGCCAGCAGCCAGCAGGGGCTTTACGAGCAGTACTTC.

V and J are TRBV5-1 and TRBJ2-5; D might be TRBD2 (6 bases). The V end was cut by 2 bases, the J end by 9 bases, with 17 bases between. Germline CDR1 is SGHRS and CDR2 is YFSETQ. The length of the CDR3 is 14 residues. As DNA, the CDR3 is TGCGCCAGCAGCTTCATTAACGGTTCGGGGGCCCAGTACTTC. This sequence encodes CASSFINGSGAQYF.

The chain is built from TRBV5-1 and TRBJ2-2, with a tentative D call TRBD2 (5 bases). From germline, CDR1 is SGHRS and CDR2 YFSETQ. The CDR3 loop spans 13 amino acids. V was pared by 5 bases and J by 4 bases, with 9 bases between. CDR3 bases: TGCGCCAGCAGAAGGACTTCCACCGGGGAGCTGTTTTTT. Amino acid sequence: CASRRTSTGELFF. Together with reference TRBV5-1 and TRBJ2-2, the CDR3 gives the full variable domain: KAGVTQTPRYLIKTRGQQVTLSCSPISGHRSVSWYQQTPGQGLQFLFEYFSETQRNKGNFPGRFSGRQFSNSRSEMNVSTLELGDSALYLCASRRTSTGELFFGEGSRLTVL.

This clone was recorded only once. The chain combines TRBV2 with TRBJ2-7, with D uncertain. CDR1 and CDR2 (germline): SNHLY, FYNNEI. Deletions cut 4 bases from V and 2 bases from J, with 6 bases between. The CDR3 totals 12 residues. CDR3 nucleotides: TGTGCCAGCAGTGGCCAGACCTACGAGCAGTACTTC. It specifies CASSGQTYEQYF.

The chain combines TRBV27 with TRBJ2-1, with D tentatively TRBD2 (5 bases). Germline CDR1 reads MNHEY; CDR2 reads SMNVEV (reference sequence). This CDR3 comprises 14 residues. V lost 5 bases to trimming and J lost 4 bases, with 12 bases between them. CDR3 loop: CASSPRVPYNEQFF. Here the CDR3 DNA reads TGTGCCAGCAGTCCGCGGGTCCCTTACAATGAGCAGTTCTTC.

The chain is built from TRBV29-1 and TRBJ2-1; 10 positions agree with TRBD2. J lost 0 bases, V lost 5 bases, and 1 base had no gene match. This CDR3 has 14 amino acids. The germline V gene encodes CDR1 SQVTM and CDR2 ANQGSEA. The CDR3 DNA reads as TGCAGCGTTACTAGCGGGACCTCCTACAATGAGCAGTTCTTC. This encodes CSVTSGTSYNEQFF.

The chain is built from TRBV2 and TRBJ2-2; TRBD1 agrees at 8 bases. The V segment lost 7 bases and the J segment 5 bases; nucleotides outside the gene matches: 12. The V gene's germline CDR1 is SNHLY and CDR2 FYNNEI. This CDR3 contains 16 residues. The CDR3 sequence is CASTKQGELLTGELFF. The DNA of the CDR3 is TGTGCCAGCACTAAACAGGGGGAACTTTTGACCGGGGAGCTGTTTTTT.

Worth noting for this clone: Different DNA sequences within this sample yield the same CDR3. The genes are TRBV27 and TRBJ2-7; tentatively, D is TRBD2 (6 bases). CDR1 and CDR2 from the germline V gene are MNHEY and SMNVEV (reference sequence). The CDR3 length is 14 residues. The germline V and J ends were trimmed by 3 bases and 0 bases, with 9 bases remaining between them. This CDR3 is CASSFGTGSYEQYF. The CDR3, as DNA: TGTGCCAGCAGTTTCGGGACTGGCTCCTACGAGCAGTACTTC.

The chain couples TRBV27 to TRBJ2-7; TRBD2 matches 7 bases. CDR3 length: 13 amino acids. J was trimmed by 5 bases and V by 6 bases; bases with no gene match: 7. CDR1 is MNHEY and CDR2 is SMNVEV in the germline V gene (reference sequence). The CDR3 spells CASRGGSTNEQYF. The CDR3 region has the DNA TGTGCCAGCAGGGGCGGGAGTACGAACGAGCAGTACTTC.